Following are 11 T cell receptor beta chains from one sample sequenced in a study of control samples from healthy donors and cancer patients. Data came from immunoSEQ multiplex PCR; TCRdb stores just in-frame clones and leaves some out. The data hold 120,000 or so clones, with 87% observed a single time. The sample comprised blood. The receptors derive from a man aged 55 to 69 in good health.

The gene calls are TRBV18 and TRBJ1-4, with D maybe TRBD1 (6 bases). Trimming pared 2 bases from V and 0 bases from J, leaving 10 bases between. Per germline, CDR1 KGHSH and CDR2 LQKENI. The CDR3 has 16 amino acids. The CDR3 DNA is TGTGCCAGCTCACCATACGGGGGCCCAACTAATGAAAAACTGTTTTTT. The encoded protein is CASSPYGGPTNEKLFF.

DNA for the CDR3: TGTGCCAGCAGCTTAACGCGAGTCAATGAGCAGTTCTTC. It yields the protein CASSLTRVNEQFF. The chain carries TRBV7-3 and TRBJ2-1; no clear D. The germline V and J ends were trimmed by 0 bases and 6 bases, with 6 bases remaining between them. Per germline, CDR1 SGHTA and CDR2 FQGTGA. This CDR3 spans 13 amino acids.

The chain combines TRBV6-2 or TRBV6-3 with TRBJ2-7, with 10 bases matching TRBD1. J was trimmed by 3 bases and V by 2 bases; bases with no gene match: 10. The CDR3 runs to 17 residues. Germline V CDR1 and CDR2: MNHEY, SVGEGT. CDR3 amino acids: CASSYASRGTGDYEQYF. Written as DNA, the CDR3 is TGTGCCAGCAGTTACGCCTCCCGCGGGACAGGGGACTACGAGCAGTACTTC.

J is TRBJ1-1 and V is TRBV7-2; 8 bases are a match to TRBD1. This CDR3 has 16 residues. Unmatched junction bases numbered 12, after V lost 5 bases and J lost 4 bases. Germline CDR1 is SGHTA and CDR2 is FQGNSA. CDR3 sequence: CASSKQGPQGATEAFF. As DNA, the CDR3 is TGTGCCAGCAGCAAACAAGGCCCCCAGGGGGCCACTGAAGCTTTCTTT.

The V call is TRBV18, the J call TRBJ2-6; D might be TRBD1 (7 bases). The CDR3 contains 18 residues. CDR1 is KGHSH, CDR2 LQKENI, per germline. V was clipped by 3 bases and J by 1 base, with 16 bases between them. As DNA, the CDR3 is TGTGCCAGCTCACCGCGACTAGGGGGCCCTTCTGGGGCCAACGTCCTGACTTTC. Encoded protein: CASSPRLGGPSGANVLTF.

This clone was seen only once. The chain employs TRBV6-5 and TRBJ1-3, with D unresolved. The CDR3 extends over 15 amino acids. V lost 2 bases to trimming and J lost 0 bases, with 8 bases between them. Germline V gives CDR1 MNHEY, CDR2 SVGAGI. Here the CDR3 DNA reads TGTGCCAGCAGTTACGCTGTCGACTCTGGAAACACCATATATTTT. Its protein is CASSYAVDSGNTIYF.

This chain links TRBV7-9 with TRBJ1-5; D remains ambiguous. Germline V CDR1 and CDR2: SEHNR, FQNEAQ (reference sequence). Trimming took off 2 bases at V and 1 base at J, with 6 bases between the two ends. The CDR3 is made up of 14 amino acids. The CDR3 loop is CASSLLGSNQPQHF. The CDR3 DNA reads as TGTGCCAGCAGCTTATTAGGGAGCAATCAGCCCCAGCATTTT.

The genes are TRBV9 and TRBJ1-2, with a possible D match to TRBD1 (5 bases). This CDR3 comprises 15 residues. V lost 6 bases and J 4 bases, leaving 19 bases between the germline ends. CDR1 and CDR2 (germline): SGDLS, YYNGEE. CDR3 protein: CASTRIGSGVYGYTF. CDR3 sequence (DNA): TGTGCCAGCACTCGTATAGGGTCGGGGGTCTATGGCTACACCTTC.

The rearrangement joins TRBV12-3 or TRBV12-4 to TRBJ2-2, with D perhaps TRBD2 (5 bases). Trimming removed 6 bases from V and 6 bases from J, with 11 bases in between. This CDR3 spans 13 amino acids. This chain's CDR3 is CASSSLRAGELFF. The CDR3 DNA follows: TGTGCCAGCAGCTCCCTGAGGGCCGGGGAGCTGTTTTTT.

The chain couples TRBV5-1 to TRBJ2-1, with a weak D call TRBD1 (5 bases). Trimming pared 0 bases from V and 12 bases from J, leaving 16 bases between. The CDR3 is made up of 14 amino acids. Germline-derived CDR1 and CDR2 are SGHRS and YFSETQ. DNA of the CDR3: TGCGCCAGCAGCTTGGGACAGCCAGGTTTCATGCAGTTCTTC. Amino acids: CASSLGQPGFMQFF.

V and J are TRBV19 and TRBJ1-2; D is undetermined. This CDR3 comprises 15 residues. V lost 3 bases and J lost 8, with 19 bases in between. CDR1 and CDR2 from the germline V gene are LNHDA and SQIVND (reference sequence). The CDR3 spells CASSIRQRIFEGYTF. In DNA form, the CDR3 reads TGTGCCAGTAGTATCCGGCAGCGGATCTTCGAAGGCTACACCTTC.